A single sample gave rise to the 6 T cell receptor beta chains below, sequenced in a study of cytomegalovirus exposure and HLA in healthy donors. 13 Jbeta primers and 60 Vbeta primers were used for the PCR. The assay was immunoSEQ multiplex PCR, and TCRdb's table has in-frame clones only and misses some. The data contain about 200,000 clones, 70% to 85% of them singletons. The sample was PBMCs. The receptor set was obtained from a boy aged 2 to 9 in good health and CMV-seronegative.

The chain uses TRBV2 and TRBJ2-3; weak D call: TRBD2 (6 bases). This CDR3 region has 15 residues. V shed 5 bases and J shed 4 bases, with 16 bases lying between them. CDR1 is SNHLY, CDR2 FYNNEI, per germline. The CDR3 is CASSTKATRPDTQYF. As DNA, the CDR3 is TGTGCCAGCAGTACGAAAGCGACTAGACCAGATACGCAGTATTTT.

The V gene is TRBV4-2, the J gene TRBJ1-2, with a possible D match to TRBD1 (6 bases). Trimming cost V 2 bases and J 5 bases, with 21 bases left between them. The CDR3 has 17 amino acids. Germline V gives CDR1 LGHNA, CDR2 YNFKEQ. The CDR3 region is CASSQYYGGQMQYGYTF. CDR3 sequence (DNA): TGTGCCAGCAGCCAATACTATGGCGGACAGATGCAATATGGCTACACCTTC.

The rearrangement joins TRBV6-5 to TRBJ2-5; 8 bases are a match to TRBD2. The CDR3 is 13 amino acids. Germline lookup yields CDR1 MNHEY and CDR2 SVGAGI. Trimming removed 6 bases from V and 4 bases from J; junction bases left unmatched: 4. This CDR3 is CASRLTSVETQYF. The CDR3 nucleotides read TGTGCCAGCAGGCTGACTAGCGTAGAGACCCAGTACTTC.

This clone was detected a few times. V usage is TRBV30 and J usage is TRBJ1-5; 7 bases line up with TRBD1. V lost 5 bases, J lost 4 bases, and 5 bases stayed unmatched. CDR1 and CDR2 from the germline V gene are GTSNPN and SVGIG (reference sequence). The CDR3 is made up of 13 amino acids. In DNA form, the CDR3 reads TGTGCCTGGGGGGACAGACTTAATCAGCCCCAGCATTTT. Amino acids: CAWGDRLNQPQHF.

The chain joins TRBV19 to TRBJ1-2; D is uncertain. V shed 1 base and J shed 5 bases, with 11 bases lying between them. Germline-derived CDR1 and CDR2 are LNHDA and SQIVND (reference sequence). The CDR3 loop spans 14 amino acids. CDR3 nucleotide sequence: TGTGCCAGTAGTATAGTGCCCGCTATTTATGGCTACACCTTC. This translates into CASSIVPAIYGYTF.

This chain links TRBV27 with TRBJ2-1; tentatively, D is TRBD2 (5 bases). Trimming pared 2 bases from V and 0 bases from J, leaving 11 bases between. The CDR3 spans 16 residues. Germline assignment: CDR1 MNHEY and CDR2 SMNVEV (reference sequence). CDR3 bases: TGTGCCAGCAGTTTAAGAGGGCTAAGCTCCTACAATGAGCAGTTCTTC. This sequence encodes CASSLRGLSSYNEQFF.